This TCR beta chain is drawn from a study of response to subunit inactivated influenza vaccine. In TCRdb, the RT-PCR reads were re-called with MiXCR into one record per CDR3 protein. Among roughly 630,000 distinct CDR3 sequences, around 15% were seen once, and the ten largest hold roughly 7.6%. Losses at the gene ends were 4 bases for V and 7 bases for J; bases not matched to a gene: 15. The CDR3 contains 17 residues. Germline loops: CDR1 SEHNR, CDR2 FQNEAQ (reference sequence). V usage is TRBV7-9 and J usage is TRBJ2-1; 8 bases agree with TRBD2. Here the sequenced sample was PBMCs from blood, taken roughly 2 weeks before vaccination. The origin of this receptor is a man aged 45-60 years who received an inactivated influenza vaccine. For the CDR3, the DNA is TGTGCCAGCAGCTCCGCCCTTACTAGCGGAGATACAAATGAGCAGTTCTTC. Protein product: CASSSALTSGDTNEQFF.